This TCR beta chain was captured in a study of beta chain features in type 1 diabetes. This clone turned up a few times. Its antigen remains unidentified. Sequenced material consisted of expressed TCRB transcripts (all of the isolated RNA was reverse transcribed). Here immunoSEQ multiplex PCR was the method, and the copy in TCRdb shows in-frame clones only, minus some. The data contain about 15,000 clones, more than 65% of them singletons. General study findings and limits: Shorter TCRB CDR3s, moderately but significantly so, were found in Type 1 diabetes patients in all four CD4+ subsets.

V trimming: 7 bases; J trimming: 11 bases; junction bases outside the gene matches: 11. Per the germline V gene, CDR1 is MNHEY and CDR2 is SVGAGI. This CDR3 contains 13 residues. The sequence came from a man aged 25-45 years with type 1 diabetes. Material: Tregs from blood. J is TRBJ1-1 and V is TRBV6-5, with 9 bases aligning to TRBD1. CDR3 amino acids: CASTTRGQGLAFF. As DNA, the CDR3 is TGTGCCAGCACCACACGTGGACAGGGGCTCGCTTTCTTT.